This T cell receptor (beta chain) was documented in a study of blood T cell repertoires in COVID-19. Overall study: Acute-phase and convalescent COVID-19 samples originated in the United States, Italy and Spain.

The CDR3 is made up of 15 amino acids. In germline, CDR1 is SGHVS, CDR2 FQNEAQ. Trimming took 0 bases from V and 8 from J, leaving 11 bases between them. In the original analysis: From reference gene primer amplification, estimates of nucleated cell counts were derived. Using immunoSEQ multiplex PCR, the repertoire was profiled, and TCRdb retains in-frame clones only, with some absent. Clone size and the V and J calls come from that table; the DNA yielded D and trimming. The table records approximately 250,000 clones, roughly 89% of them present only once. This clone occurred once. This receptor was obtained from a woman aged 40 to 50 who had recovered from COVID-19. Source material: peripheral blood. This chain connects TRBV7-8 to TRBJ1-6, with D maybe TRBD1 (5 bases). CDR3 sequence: CASSLALGRDSPLHF. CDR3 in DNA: TGTGCCAGCAGCTTAGCTCTCGGCAGGGATTCACCCCTCCACTTT.